The sequence of this TCR beta chain was determined in a study of blood T cells in healthy people across ages. Next came a second PCR, run for about 7 to 12 cycles, which used a sample-barcoded 5' primer along with a J-beta primer mix. Through a template-switch adaptor with 12 random nucleotides, each cDNA molecule received a tag. TCRdb reprocessed the 5' RACE reads via MiXCR and lists one record per CDR3 protein. The sample carries hundreds of thousands of distinct CDR3 sequences, over 40% recorded once. Comment on this clonotype: Its antigen remains unidentified.

CDR1 and CDR2 (germline): DFQATT, SNEGSKA (reference sequence). The CDR3 consists of 16 residues. V shed 6 bases, J shed 2 bases, and the junction held 12 bases outside the gene matches. The study, taken as a whole, reports: Long-lived donors carried more naive CD4+ cells and greater diversity than aged donors. Naive T cell percentage strongly correlated with TCR beta diversity.

This clonotype was obtained from a woman older than 75 in good health. The specimen was blood. J is TRBJ2-1 and V is TRBV20-1; TRBD2 matches 8 bases. The DNA of the CDR3 is TGCAGTGCCGTTAGCGGGACTAGTAGCGCCTACAATGAGCAGTTCTTC. Amino acid sequence: CSAVSGTSSAYNEQFF.